Listed below are T cell receptor beta chains from one sample, sequenced in a study of PD-L1 blockade in urothelial cancer. Sequencing was performed with immunoSEQ multiplex PCR; in TCRdb, only in-frame clones are kept and a portion is missing. The sample consists of about 88,000 clones, more than 70% of them appearing once. The material sequenced was PBMCs, taken around atezolizumab (anti-PD-L1) treatment. Receptors were obtained from a woman over 75 with urothelial cancer. Both conserved end residues are part of each CDR3. D genes are given only for firm matches. Clone sizes are given selectively: once, few, many, or a class where the clone is expanded.

-,TRBV18,TRBJ1-1,-,CASSPERGTEAFF,TGTGCCAGCTCACCCGAAAGAGGGACTGAAGCTTTCTTT
-,TRBV5-1,TRBJ2-1,TRBD2,CASSSGLASLNEQFF,TGCGCCAGCAGCTCCGGACTAGCGTCATTAAATGAGCAGTTCTTC
-,TRBV27,TRBJ2-1,TRBD2,CASSKIAGGPGNEQFF,TGTGCCAGCAGTAAAATAGCGGGAGGGCCGGGCAATGAGCAGTTCTTC
-,TRBV7-8,TRBJ2-7,-,CASSSIVQMEQYF,TGTGCCAGCAGCTCAATAGTACAGATGGAGCAGTACTTC
-,TRBV14,TRBJ1-1,-,CASSLQGRRNTEAFF,TGTGCCAGCAGCCTACAGGGACGCCGGAACACTGAAGCTTTCTTT
-,TRBV19,TRBJ2-2,-,CASSFTPDSTGELFF,TGTGCCAGTAGTTTTACCCCAGACAGCACCGGGGAGCTGTTTTTT
-,TRBV19,TRBJ2-3,TRBD2,CASSAGVGTDTQYF,TGTGCCAGTAGCGCGGGAGTTGGGACAGATACGCAGTATTTT
-,TRBV5-1,TRBJ2-3,TRBD2,CASSILAGGLADTQYF,TGCGCCAGCAGCATCCTAGCGGGAGGACTAGCAGATACGCAGTATTTT
-,TRBV5-4,TRBJ2-7,-,CASSTKTGSSYEQYF,TGTGCCAGCAGCACAAAAACAGGGAGCTCCTACGAGCAGTACTTC
-,TRBV11-3,TRBJ2-2,-,CASSSLTGPNTGELFF,TGTGCCAGCAGCTCCCTGACAGGCCCAAACACCGGGGAGCTGTTTTTT
-,TRBV2,TRBJ1-1,TRBD1,CASRAGTAAFF,TGTGCCAGCAGGGCCGGGACAGCGGCTTTCTTT
few,TRBV27,TRBJ1-5,-,CASSEGGNQPQHF,TGTGCCAGCAGTGAAGGGGGCAATCAGCCCCAGCATTTT
-,TRBV2,TRBJ2-1,TRBD2,CASRDIIGTSGISTYNEQFF,TGTGCCAGCAGAGATATAATCGGGACTAGCGGAATCTCAACCTACAATGAGCAGTTCTTC
-,TRBV18,TRBJ1-1,-,CASSPPGALGAFF,TGTGCCAGCTCACCACCGGGGGCGCTTGGAGCTTTCTTT
-,TRBV28,TRBJ1-2,-,CASSLNSAGTSLSYTF,TGTGCCAGCAGTTTAAATTCCGCGGGCACATCCCTGTCCTACACCTTC
-,TRBV30,TRBJ2-2,TRBD1,CAWGQGAGELFF,TGTGCCTGGGGACAGGGAGCCGGGGAGCTGTTTTTT
-,TRBV7-8,TRBJ1-3,TRBD1,CASSYPTGQGNTIYF,TGTGCCAGCAGCTACCCCACCGGACAGGGCAACACCATATATTTT
-,TRBV10-1,TRBJ1-5,-,CASSESMLIDQPQHF,TGCGCCAGCAGTGAGTCGATGCTCATAGATCAGCCCCAGCATTTT
-,TRBV6-1,TRBJ1-1,-,CASSEFWTAGNTEAFF,TGTGCCAGCAGTGAATTCTGGACAGCTGGGAACACTGAAGCTTTCTTT
-,TRBV13,TRBJ1-1,TRBD1,CASSLGQRTEAFF,TGTGCCAGCAGCTTGGGACAGCGGACTGAAGCTTTCTTT
-,TRBV4-1,TRBJ1-2,TRBD1,CASSIGQAHTF,TGCGCCAGCAGTATCGGACAGGCTCACACCTTC
-,TRBV5-4,TRBJ2-3,TRBD1,CASSSGDRGTDTQYF,TGTGCCAGCAGCTCCGGGGACAGGGGAACAGATACGCAGTATTTT
-,TRBV11-1,TRBJ2-7,TRBD1,CASSLLQDRGSYEQYF,TGTGCCAGCAGCTTATTGCAGGACAGGGGATCCTACGAGCAGTACTTC
-,TRBV29-1,TRBJ2-7,-,CSVTATSYEQYF,TGCAGCGTGACAGCTACTTCCTACGAGCAGTACTTC
-,TRBV19,TRBJ2-1,TRBD2,CASKGGIYNEQFF,TGTGCCAGTAAGGGAGGGATCTACAATGAGCAGTTCTTC
once,TRBV6-6,TRBJ2-5,TRBD2,CASWASGGQETQYF,TGTGCCAGCTGGGCTAGCGGGGGTCAAGAGACCCAGTACTTC
-,TRBV28,TRBJ2-2,TRBD2,CASSFSGGRVRTGELFF,TGTGCCAGCTCGTTTTCGGGCGGGAGGGTTCGCACCGGGGAGCTGTTTTTT
-,TRBV25-1,TRBJ1-4,TRBD1,CASREDRATNEKLFF,TGTGCCAGCAGGGAGGACAGGGCGACTAATGAAAAACTGTTTTTT
once,TRBV7-3,TRBJ2-7,-,CASSLGQYYEQYF,TGTGCCAGCAGCCTAGGCCAGTATTACGAGCAGTACTTC
-,TRBV5-5,TRBJ1-1,-,CASSLDSPEAFF,TGTGCCAGCAGCTTGGACTCACCTGAAGCTTTCTTT
-,TRBV5-1,TRBJ2-7,TRBD1,CASSLGGQVLVEQYF,TGCGCCAGCAGCTTGGGGGGACAGGTTCTGGTTGAGCAGTACTTC
-,TRBV27,TRBJ2-7,-,CASRSSPGGREEQYF,TGTGCCAGCAGGTCATCCCCGGGTGGCCGAGAGGAGCAGTACTTC
-,TRBV7-2,TRBJ2-7,-,CASSPPAGYEQYF,TGTGCCAGCAGCCCACCGGCGGGTTACGAGCAGTACTTC
-,TRBV6-1,TRBJ1-3,TRBD1,CASSSRDRGIF,TGTGCCAGCAGCTCCCGGGACAGGGGGATCTTT
-,TRBV28,TRBJ1-1,-,CASRPAGTPEAFF,TGTGCCAGCAGACCGGCAGGTACTCCTGAAGCTTTCTTT
-,TRBV10-1,TRBJ1-5,-,CASSGGLNQPQHF,TGCGCCAGCAGTGGGGGGCTCAATCAGCCCCAGCATTTT
once,TRBV5-1,TRBJ2-2,-,CASSLFNGNTGELFF,TGCGCCAGCAGCTTGTTTAACGGGAACACCGGGGAGCTGTTTTTT
-,TRBV18,TRBJ2-1,TRBD2,CASSPRLAAHNEQFF,TGTGCCAGCTCACCACGGCTAGCGGCCCACAATGAGCAGTTCTTC
few,TRBV14,TRBJ2-7,-,CASSEANRVYEQYF,TGTGCCAGCAGCGAAGCAAACAGAGTGTACGAGCAGTACTTC
-,TRBV11-2,TRBJ2-3,-,CASSLGIPDTQYF,TGTGCCAGCAGCTTAGGTATCCCAGATACGCAGTATTTT
-,TRBV7-8,TRBJ2-3,TRBD1,CASSPDRGTRDTQYF,TGTGCCAGCAGCCCCGACAGGGGGACTCGAGATACGCAGTATTTT
-,TRBV21-1,TRBJ2-6,-,CASSKAGGASGANVLTF,TGTGCCAGCAGCAAAGCTGGCGGAGCCTCTGGGGCCAACGTCCTGACTTTC
-,TRBV6-5,TRBJ2-7,TRBD2,CASSFTSGRRNEQYF,TGTGCCAGCAGTTTCACTAGCGGGAGACGCAACGAGCAGTACTTC
few,TRBV11-2,TRBJ2-3,-,CASSFSSDITDTQYF,TGTGCCAGCAGCTTCTCTAGCGACATCACAGATACGCAGTATTTT